One sample yielded the 20 T cell receptor beta chains listed below, sequenced in a study of blood T cells in healthy people across ages. Next came a second PCR, run for about 7 to 12 cycles, which used a sample-barcoded 5' primer along with a J-beta primer mix. TCRdb recomputed calls from the 5' RACE reads with MiXCR, one row per CDR3 protein. Here the sample spans roughly 1.5 million distinct CDR3 sequences, roughly 43% being singletons. Sequencing was done on a sample of blood. These receptors all come from a woman between 18 and 29 years old in good health.

This clonotype was observed a handful of times. The chain's CDR3 is CASSPGTKGNQPQHF. CDR3 nucleotide sequence: TGTGCCAGCAGTCCCGGGACTAAGGGCAATCAGCCCCAGCATTTT. The gene calls are TRBV27 and TRBJ1-5, with a weak D call TRBD1 (5 bases). Germline V CDR1 and CDR2: MNHEY, SMNVEV (reference sequence). V lost 5 bases, J lost 2 bases, and 13 bases lay in between. The CDR3 extends over 15 amino acids.

The chain combines TRBV7-6 with TRBJ1-3; D gene ambiguous. The CDR3 is 17 residues long. Trimming pared 1 base from V and 1 base from J, leaving 14 bases between. Germline CDR1 reads SGHVS; CDR2 reads FNYEAQ. DNA for the CDR3: TGTGCCAGCAGCTTAGTAGGGTCCTTGGGGTCTGGAAACACCATATATTTT. Its translation: CASSLVGSLGSGNTIYF.

The V and J genes are TRBV7-9 and TRBJ2-4; D possibly matches TRBD1 or TRBD2 (5 bases each). CDR1 SEHNR and CDR2 FQNEAQ come from the germline V gene (reference sequence). V was trimmed by 5 bases and J by 13 bases, leaving 24 bases between them. CDR3 length: 15 amino acids. The CDR3 sequence: CASSQGPPRYNEQYF. The CDR3, as DNA: TGTGCCAGCAGCCAGGGACCCCCTCGCTACAATGAGCAGTACTTC.

As to this clonotype: Since no conserved phenylalanine or tryptophan closes the CDR3, a read error is the likely cause. This chain connects TRBV20-1 to TRBJ2-5, with unresolved D. V gave up 0 bases and J gave up 5 bases, with 10 bases separating them. The CDR3 runs to 13 residues. Germline V gene data show CDR1 as DFQATT and CDR2 as SNEGSKA (reference sequence). CDR3 residues: CSARDGTAETQYL. CDR3 coding DNA: TGCAGTGCTAGAGATGGAACGGCTGAGACCCAGTACTTA.

The gene calls are TRBV5-1 and TRBJ2-3; TRBD1 aligns across 7 bases. Germline V gives CDR1 SGHRS, CDR2 YFSETQ. The CDR3 covers 16 residues. The V and J ends lost 1 base and 2 bases, in that order; junction bases with no gene match: 7. Written as DNA, the CDR3 is TGCGCCAGCAGCTTGAGGGGGCGGATGGCCACAGATACGCAGTATTTT. As protein: CASSLRGRMATDTQYF.

This clonotype was counted a few times. The chain recombines TRBV29-1 with TRBJ2-4, with 9 bases aligning to TRBD2. The DNA matches TRBJ2-7 better at its end, which makes the J call doubtful. Germline CDR1 is SQVTM and CDR2 is ANQGSEA. The CDR3 has 15 amino acids. Written as DNA, the CDR3 is TGCAGCGTGGGTTACTGGGGACTAGCAGATTACGAGCAGTACTTC. Its translation: CSVGYWGLADYEQYF.

This chain links TRBV5-1 with TRBJ2-1; D not resolved. Between the trimmed V and J ends, which lost 6 bases and 5 bases, there was a span of 18 bases. CDR3 length: 15 amino acids. CDR1 and CDR2 (germline): SGHRS, YFSETQ. The CDR3 loop reads CASTLTVTGNNEQFF. In DNA form, the CDR3 reads TGCGCCAGCACCCTCACCGTCACTGGCAACAATGAGCAGTTCTTC.

The chain is built from TRBV15 and TRBJ1-5, with a tentative D call TRBD1 (5 bases). Germline CDR1 reads LNHNV; CDR2 reads YYDKDF (reference sequence). Trimming took 3 bases from V and 4 from J, leaving 7 bases between them. The CDR3 sequence is 13 residues long. CDR3 DNA: TGTGCCACCAGCAGTAGACAGAATCAGCCCCAGCATTTT. Translated, it gives CATSSRQNQPQHF. The full variable domain, its missing parts supplied by reference TRBV15 and TRBJ1-5, is DAMVIQNPRYQVTQFGKPVTLSCSQTLNHNVMYWYQQKSSQAPKLLFHYYDKDFNNEADTPDNFQSRRPNTSFCFLDIRSPGLGDTAMYLCATSSRQNQPQHFGDGTRLSIL.

This clonotype was observed a few times. The chain carries TRBV4-2 and TRBJ2-1; D is undetermined. The CDR3 has 15 residues. V shed 0 bases and J shed 7 bases, with 13 bases lying between them. CDR1 LGHNA and CDR2 YNFKEQ come from the germline V gene. CDR3 sequence: CASSQELGEVNEQFF. The CDR3, as DNA: TGTGCCAGCAGCCAAGAACTTGGTGAAGTAAATGAGCAGTTCTTC.

V usage is TRBV6-5 and J usage is TRBJ1-2; D is undetermined. Germline CDR1 reads MNHEY; CDR2 reads SVGAGI. The CDR3 consists of 13 residues. Trimming removed 8 bases at V and 0 bases at J, with 10 bases between. The CDR3 bases are TGTGCCAGCGCGGACGGAGCTAACTATGGCTACACCTTC. Protein sequence: CASADGANYGYTF.

The V and J genes are TRBV5-1 and TRBJ2-3; possibly TRBD1 for D (5 bases). V was pared by 4 bases and J by 6 bases, with 12 bases between. CDR3 length: 13 amino acids. The germline CDR1 and CDR2 sequences are SGHRS and YFSETQ. The CDR3 DNA sequence: TGCGCCAGCAGCGCACCAGGGTCCGATACGCAGTATTTT. Amino acids: CASSAPGSDTQYF.

The chain carries TRBV12-3 or TRBV12-4 and TRBJ2-5; no definite D call. CDR3 length: 14 residues. Trimming took off 3 bases at V and 0 bases at J, with 8 bases between the two ends. The CDR3 bases are TGTGCCAGCAGTTTCACCGGGTACCAAGAGACCCAGTACTTC. It translates to CASSFTGYQETQYF.

This clonotype was picked up a small number of times. The chain employs TRBV12-3 or TRBV12-4 and TRBJ2-1; TRBD2 aligns across 9 bases. The junction had 21 bases not matched to a gene; V was cut back by 3 bases and J by 9 bases. The CDR3 is 19 amino acids. CDR3: CASSLSHRGLAALQREQFF. CDR3 DNA: TGTGCCAGCAGTTTGAGCCACCGGGGACTAGCAGCGTTACAACGTGAGCAGTTCTTC.

The chain combines TRBV2 with TRBJ1-4; no definite D call. The V end lost 8 bases, the J end lost 5 bases, and 15 bases lay between the germline ends. Germline CDR1 is SNHLY and CDR2 is FYNNEI. This CDR3 is 14 amino acids long. DNA of the CDR3: TGTGCCAGCGCCGTGGGAAGAGGGAATGAAAAACTGTTTTTT. Protein sequence: CASAVGRGNEKLFF.

J is TRBJ1-2 and V is TRBV12-5; D is possibly TRBD1 (5 bases). V was cut by 0 bases and J by 2 bases, with 7 bases left in between. Germline values: CDR1 LGHNT, CDR2 FRNRAP. The CDR3 has 14 amino acids. The CDR3 protein is CASGLVPGNYGYTF. CDR3 coding DNA: TGTGCTAGTGGTTTGGTACCAGGGAACTATGGCTACACCTTC.

The rearrangement uses TRBV7-2 and TRBJ2-4, with D perhaps assigned TRBD1 or TRBD2 (5 bases each). Trimming took 0 bases from V and 0 from J, leaving 21 bases between them. In germline, CDR1 is SGHTA, CDR2 FQGNSA. There are 20 residues in the CDR3. The CDR3 DNA follows: TGTGCCAGCAGCTTAGCGCCGGTGGGGGTCGTTTCTCTAGCCAAAAACATTCAGTACTTC. Encoded protein: CASSLAPVGVVSLAKNIQYF.

This clonotype was observed a handful of times. This chain uses TRBV9 with TRBJ2-5; D gene uncertain. Germline CDR1 is SGDLS and CDR2 is YYNGEE. Trimming pared 4 bases from V and 2 bases from J, leaving 12 bases between. This CDR3 region has 14 residues. The CDR3 nucleotides read TGTGCCAGCAGCCTCCCCGGTTGGCAAGAGACCCAGTACTTC. It is translated as CASSLPGWQETQYF.

This clonotype was counted between two and nine times. This chain connects TRBV10-1 to TRBJ2-5; D is perhaps TRBD1 or TRBD2 (5 bases each). CDR1 WNHNN and CDR2 SYGVQD come from the germline V gene (reference sequence). Trimming pared 2 bases from V and 5 bases from J, leaving 12 bases between. The length of the CDR3 is 14 residues. This CDR3 reads CASSERMGTETQYF. The CDR3 DNA sequence: TGCGCCAGCAGTGAGCGGATGGGGACCGAGACCCAGTACTTC.

This clonotype was seen many times. The J gene is TRBJ2-1, the V gene TRBV2; D possibly corresponds to TRBD2 (6 bases). Trimming took 6 bases from V and 3 from J, leaving 9 bases between them. Per germline, CDR1 SNHLY and CDR2 FYNNEI. The CDR3 is 13 residues long. CDR3 in amino acids: CASRREHYNEQFF. The CDR3 coding sequence is TGTGCCAGCAGACGGGAGCACTACAATGAGCAGTTCTTC.

The chain links TRBV5-1 to TRBJ2-1; 9 bases are a match to TRBD1. This CDR3 has 15 amino acids. Germline V gene data show CDR1 as SGHRS and CDR2 as YFSETQ. V trimming: 3 bases; J trimming: 7 bases; junction bases outside the gene matches: 8. The CDR3 DNA is TGCGCCAGCAGCTGGGACAGGGTTGGTTCAAATGAGCAGTTCTTC. This gives the protein CASSWDRVGSNEQFF.